Below, 20 T cell receptor beta chains from the same sample are listed, as sequenced in a study of human T cells and chemical hapten exposure. TCRdb called the RACE reads again in MiXCR, with one record for every CDR3 protein. The table records 370,000 or so distinct CDR3 sequences, approximately 4.4% of them present only once. Indicated time point: patch test 1, 2 weeks after DPC sensitization. Stated treatment: therapeutic diphenylcyclopropenone sensitization with weekly scalp DPC. Sequencing used whole blood, obtained in connection with sensitization to the hapten diphenylcyclopropenone (DPC). The receptors here all came from a woman between 45 and 60 years old with alopecia areata. Some clones in this sample may be carry-over from other donors' samples.

The sample holds a few counts of this clonotype. V usage is TRBV20-1 and J usage is TRBJ2-5; no reliable D call. CDR3 length equals 12 residues. From germline, CDR1 is DFQATT and CDR2 SNEGSKA (reference sequence). Trimming stripped 6 bases from V and 5 bases from J, with 13 bases between. The CDR3 sequence: CSARPAGETQYF. The CDR3 DNA follows: TGCAGTGCCCGACCTGCCGGGGAGACCCAGTACTTC.

This clonotype was recorded at least ten times. The V gene is TRBV7-9, the J gene TRBJ1-5; D may be TRBD1 (6 bases). The CDR3 sequence is 17 residues long. Germline values: CDR1 SEHNR, CDR2 FQNEAQ (reference sequence). V gave up 1 base and J gave up 2 bases, with 15 bases separating them. In DNA, the CDR3 is TGTGCCAGCAGCTTAGAGGGACACGGAATGGGCAATCAGCCCCAGCATTTT. Its translation: CASSLEGHGMGNQPQHF.

This clonotype was seen at least ten times. This chain uses TRBV12-5 with TRBJ2-1; TRBD1 aligns across 8 bases. The CDR3 covers 13 residues. The V gene end was trimmed by 6 bases and the J gene end by 6 bases; junction bases not matched to a gene: 4. Germline V lookup: CDR1 LGHNT, CDR2 FRNRAP. The DNA for the CDR3 is TGTGCTAGTGGACCCGACAGGGGCAATGAGCAGTTCTTC. Translating it yields CASGPDRGNEQFF.

This clonotype was found a few times. The V and J genes are TRBV6-2 or TRBV6-3 and TRBJ2-7; TRBD1 matches at 10 bases. This CDR3 is 18 amino acids long. The J segment lost 5 bases and the V segment lost 5 bases, leaving 18 bases of the junction unmatched. Germline values: CDR1 MNHEY, CDR2 SVGEGT. This CDR3 is CASSKLGTGVNPTHEQYF. The CDR3 DNA sequence: TGTGCCAGCAGTAAACTTGGGACAGGGGTAAATCCAACCCACGAGCAGTACTTC.

This clonotype came up many times. The chain couples TRBV6-5 to TRBJ2-5; the D is unclear. This CDR3 spans 13 amino acids. Trimming stripped 2 bases from V and 4 bases from J, with 8 bases between. Germline loops: CDR1 MNHEY, CDR2 SVGAGI. The CDR3: CASSYRVGETQYF. The CDR3 DNA reads as TGTGCCAGCAGTTACAGGGTCGGAGAGACCCAGTACTTC.

This clonotype was counted only a few times. J is TRBJ2-5 and V is TRBV7-9, with a possible D match to TRBD2 (6 bases). The CDR3 covers 14 residues. Germline lookup yields CDR1 SEHNR and CDR2 FQNEAQ (reference sequence). Trimming took off 5 bases at V and 1 base at J, with 11 bases between the two ends. The CDR3 DNA reads TGTGCCAGCAGCCGGGACTGGGGCCAAGAGACCCAGTACTTC. Its translation is CASSRDWGQETQYF.

CDR3 sequence: CSVETSTVGWQYF. The DNA of the CDR3 is TGCAGCGTTGAAACCTCGACTGTAGGGTGGCAGTACTTC. The rearrangement joins TRBV29-1 to TRBJ2-7; D not resolved. Germline values: CDR1 SQVTM, CDR2 ANQGSEA. V lost 2 bases, J lost 9 bases, and 17 bases lay in between. The CDR3 is 13 residues long.

Only a few counts were recorded for this clonotype. This chain uses TRBV6-5 with TRBJ1-1, with a possible D match to TRBD1 (5 bases). CDR3 length: 14 residues. Trimming stripped 3 bases from V and 3 bases from J, with 11 bases between. CDR1 and CDR2 from the germline V gene are MNHEY and SVGAGI. The CDR3 DNA follows: TGTGCCAGCAGTTATTTTACAGGACACACTGAAGCTTTCTTT. Its translation is CASSYFTGHTEAFF.

This clonotype was counted ten times or more. The chain uses TRBV7-8 and TRBJ2-7; D perhaps matches TRBD1 (6 bases). The CDR3 totals 14 residues. The V gene lost 1 base and the J gene lost 0 bases, with 7 bases spanning the gap. Looked up from germline, CDR1 is SGHVS and CDR2 is FQNEAQ. The CDR3, as DNA: TGTGCCAGCAGCTTAGGACAGGTCTCCTACGAGCAGTACTTC. Encoded protein: CASSLGQVSYEQYF.

Many counts were recorded for this clonotype. The V call is TRBV29-1, the J call TRBJ1-1; D is undetermined. The CDR3 is 12 residues long. V was cut by 5 bases and J by 0 bases, with 7 bases left in between. Germline CDR1 and CDR2: SQVTM and ANQGSEA. The CDR3 DNA is TGCAGCGTTACAGCCATGAACACTGAAGCTTTCTTT. Encoded protein: CSVTAMNTEAFF.

This clonotype has only a few counts. This chain links TRBV4-1 with TRBJ1-4, with D possibly matching TRBD1 (5 bases). V lost 3 bases and J lost 6, with 17 bases in between. The CDR3 is 16 residues long. CDR1 and CDR2 (germline): MGHRA, YSYEKL. CDR3 in amino acids: CASSHGLQGWDEKLFF. The CDR3 DNA sequence: TGCGCCAGCAGCCATGGCCTCCAGGGCTGGGATGAAAAACTGTTTTTT.

This clonotype was detected many times. The V call is TRBV6-1, the J call TRBJ1-1, with 12 bases matching TRBD1. V was clipped by 6 bases and J by 10 bases; unmatched bases: 15. Germline V gene data show CDR1 as MNHNS and CDR2 as SASEGT. The CDR3 consists of 16 residues. CDR3 in DNA: TGTGCCAGCAGGGATGAACCGGGACAGGGGGCGTTGGTAGCTTTCTTT. Translation gives CASRDEPGQGALVAFF.

This chain links TRBV10-1 with TRBJ2-5; 10 bases align to TRBD2. The germline CDR1 and CDR2 sequences are WNHNN and SYGVQD (reference sequence). The ends lost 5 bases at V and 5 bases at J; junction bases unmatched: 14. The CDR3 loop spans 17 amino acids. CDR3 DNA: TGCGCCAGCAGTTTTATCGATAGCGGGAGGCAAATGGAGACCCAGTACTTC. Its protein is CASSFIDSGRQMETQYF.

This clonotype was observed at least ten times. The chain has TRBV2 and TRBJ1-1, with D perhaps matching TRBD1 (5 bases). The V end lost 7 bases, the J end lost 4 bases, and 7 bases lay between the germline ends. The CDR3 extends over 11 amino acids. CDR1 and CDR2 (germline): SNHLY, FYNNEI. The DNA of the CDR3 is TGTGCCAGCATGAGGGGCACTGAAGCTTTCTTT. Amino acids: CASMRGTEAFF.

This clonotype was observed many times. This chain joins TRBV6-2 or TRBV6-3 and TRBJ1-5, with a possible D match to TRBD1 (5 bases). CDR1 is MNHEY, CDR2 SVGEGT, per germline. The CDR3 runs 15 residues. The V end lost 6 bases, the J end lost 4 bases, and 16 bases lay between the germline ends. The CDR3 DNA follows: TGTGCCAGCAGGGGGGAAGAGGGCGGGAATCAGCCCCAGCATTTT. This sequence encodes CASRGEEGGNQPQHF.

This clonotype was counted between two and nine times. The J gene is TRBJ1-3, the V gene TRBV6-6, with D maybe TRBD1 (5 bases). V lost 7 bases and J lost 0, with 19 bases in between. The CDR3 loop spans 17 amino acids. From germline, CDR1 is MNHNY and CDR2 SVGAGI (reference sequence). The CDR3 coding sequence is TGTGCCAGCAACCTAAACCCCGGACATAACTCTGGAAACACCATATATTTT. Protein: CASNLNPGHNSGNTIYF.

The chain combines TRBV18 with TRBJ1-4; maybe TRBD1 (5 bases). V lost 3 bases and J 6 bases, leaving 14 bases between the germline ends. The germline CDR1 and CDR2 sequences are KGHSH and LQKENI. The CDR3 runs 15 residues. The chain's CDR3 is CASSPSWGGDEKLFF. In DNA form, the CDR3 reads TGTGCCAGCTCACCCAGTTGGGGAGGGGATGAAAAACTGTTTTTT.

This clonotype has only a few counts. V gene TRBV6-1 combines with J gene TRBJ2-1, with 7 bases matching TRBD2. CDR1 and CDR2 (germline): MNHNS, SASEGT. CDR3 length equals 13 residues. With 4 bases clipped from V and 8 bases from J, the junction kept 5 bases outside the gene matches. This CDR3 reads CASSGSGGHEQFF. CDR3 nucleotides: TGTGCCAGCAGTGGCTCGGGAGGCCATGAGCAGTTCTTC.

This clonotype was detected ten times or more. This chain joins TRBV6-6 and TRBJ2-3; maybe TRBD2 (6 bases). Per the germline V gene, CDR1 is MNHNY and CDR2 is SVGAGI (reference sequence). Deletions cut 9 bases from V and 2 bases from J, with 15 bases between. The CDR3 has 14 amino acids. This CDR3 reads CASILAPLTDTQYF. The CDR3, as DNA: TGTGCCAGTATACTAGCACCCCTCACAGATACGCAGTATTTT.

This clonotype was observed at least ten times. This chain connects TRBV10-3 to TRBJ2-7; 10 positions match TRBD1. This CDR3 region has 17 residues. V shed 2 bases, J shed 0 bases, and the junction held 7 bases outside the gene matches. The germline V gene has CDR1 ENHRY and CDR2 SYGVKD. The CDR3 nucleotides read TGTGCCATCAGTGAGCCTCCGGGACAGGGGTACTCCTACGAGCAGTACTTC. Translation: CAISEPPGQGYSYEQYF.